These 24 T cell receptor beta chains were all obtained from the same sample, sequenced in a study of blood T cell repertoires in COVID-19. The data were produced by immunoSEQ multiplex PCR, yet TCRdb's version contains in-frame clones alone and is incomplete. The table shows approximately 330,000 clones, with roughly 90% occurring only once. Sequenced input: peripheral blood. The receptors were sampled from a woman between 45 and 65 years old with active or convalescent COVID-19.

This clone was seen only once. The V and J genes are TRBV6-5 and TRBJ1-1; weak D call: TRBD1 (5 bases). Germline assignment: CDR1 MNHEY and CDR2 SVGAGI. The CDR3 is 14 residues long. Between the trimmed V and J ends, which lost 6 bases and 5 bases, there was a span of 16 bases. The CDR3 here is CASRPRGGSTEAFF. The CDR3 DNA follows: TGTGCCAGCAGACCCCGGGGGGGTTCTACTGAAGCTTTCTTT.

The J gene is TRBJ1-1, the V gene TRBV19; no firm D call. The CDR3 consists of 15 residues. V was trimmed by 2 bases and J by 1 base, leaving 11 bases between them. The V gene's germline CDR1 is LNHDA and CDR2 SQIVND (reference sequence). The CDR3 DNA sequence: TGTGCCAGTAGTATAATCGGAGATACGAACACTGAAGCTTTCTTT. Residues: CASSIIGDTNTEAFF.

The V gene is TRBV7-9, the J gene TRBJ1-3, with 10 bases matching TRBD1. Trimming removed 5 bases from V and 1 base from J; junction bases left unmatched: 5. Looked up from germline, CDR1 is SEHNR and CDR2 is FQNEAQ (reference sequence). CDR3 length: 16 residues. The CDR3: CASSPRTGGSGNTIYF. As DNA, the CDR3 is TGTGCCAGCAGCCCAAGGACAGGGGGATCTGGAAACACCATATATTTT. Complete variable domain (other parts from reference TRBV7-9 and TRBJ1-3): DTGVSQNPRHKITKRGQNVTFRCDPISEHNRLYWYRQTLGQGPEFLTYFQNEAQLEKSRLLSDRFSAERPKGSFSTLEIQRTEQGDSAMYLCASSPRTGGSGNTIYFGEGSWLTVV.

This chain links TRBV7-8 with TRBJ2-5; TRBD2 agrees at 8 bases. The V segment lost 2 bases and the J segment 4 bases; nucleotides outside the gene matches: 6. The CDR3 is made up of 15 amino acids. CDR1 is SGHVS and CDR2 is FQNEAQ in the germline V gene. CDR3 loop: CASSLYGGAGETQYF. The CDR3 DNA reads TGTGCCAGCAGCTTATACGGGGGGGCAGGAGAGACCCAGTACTTC. Full variable domain (rest looked up from reference TRBV7-8 and TRBJ2-5): GAGVSQSPRYKVAKRGQDVALRCDPISGHVSLFWYQQALGQGPEFLTYFQNEAQLDKSGLPSDRFFAERPEGSVSTLKIQRTQQEDSAVYLCASSLYGGAGETQYFGPGTRLLVL.

The V gene is TRBV6-5, the J gene TRBJ2-7, with no clear D. The CDR3 totals 11 residues. CDR1 MNHEY and CDR2 SVGAGI come from the germline V gene. V was trimmed by 6 bases and J by 5 bases, leaving 8 bases between them. The CDR3 loop is CASSRGDEQYF. DNA for the CDR3: TGTGCCAGCAGCCGAGGAGACGAGCAGTACTTC.

J is TRBJ2-5 and V is TRBV18, with TRBD2 matching 7 bases. The CDR3 is made up of 15 amino acids. CDR1 and CDR2 from the germline V gene are KGHSH and LQKENI. The V segment lost 2 bases and the J segment 5 bases; nucleotides outside the gene matches: 8. The CDR3 protein is CASSPSVRGVETQYF. In nucleotides, the CDR3 is TGTGCCAGCTCACCATCTGTCCGGGGGGTGGAGACCCAGTACTTC.

The chain has TRBV18 and TRBJ1-3, with TRBD1 matching over 7 bases. The CDR3 extends over 17 amino acids. The ends lost 3 bases at V and 0 bases at J; junction bases unmatched: 8. Germline V gene sequence: CDR1 KGHSH, CDR2 LQKENI. CDR3 in DNA: TGTGCCAGCTCACCGACGACAGGGCGGATCTCTGGAAACACCATATATTTT. Residues: CASSPTTGRISGNTIYF.

The chain carries TRBV5-1 and TRBJ2-7; 10 nucleotides line up with TRBD1. The J segment lost 6 bases and the V segment lost 4 bases, leaving 10 bases of the junction unmatched. The CDR3 runs to 15 residues. Germline loops: CDR1 SGHRS, CDR2 YFSETQ. CDR3 sequence (DNA): TGCGCCAGCAGCGGCCGGGACAGGGGTAGGGGCGAGCAGTACTTC. Protein product: CASSGRDRGRGEQYF.

This rearrangement joins TRBV28 to TRBJ1-1; possible D gene TRBD1, 6 bases. The CDR3 has 15 amino acids. V was pared by 3 bases and J by 1 base, with 12 bases between. The V gene's germline CDR1 is MDHEN and CDR2 SYDVKM. The CDR3 region is CASSFEGQWNTEAFF. As DNA, the CDR3 is TGTGCCAGCAGTTTTGAAGGACAGTGGAACACTGAAGCTTTCTTT.

The chain employs TRBV18 and TRBJ2-5; D possibly corresponds to TRBD1 (6 bases). Germline CDR1 and CDR2: KGHSH and LQKENI. The CDR3 sequence is 14 residues long. Trimming took off 3 bases at V and 4 bases at J, with 12 bases between the two ends. The CDR3 spells CASSPSGERETQYF. The CDR3 DNA reads as TGTGCCAGCTCACCCTCAGGGGAGAGAGAGACCCAGTACTTC. Drawing the rest from reference TRBV18 and TRBJ2-5, the complete variable domain is NAGVMQNPRHLVRRRGQEARLRCSPMKGHSHVYWYRQLPEEGLKFMVYLQKENIIDESGMPKERFSAEFPKEGPSILRIQQVVRGDSAAYFCASSPSGERETQYFGPGTRLLVL.

The CDR3 here is CASSSLGGLAGALRTGELFF. The CDR3 region has the DNA TGCGCCAGCAGCTCCCTAGGGGGTCTAGCGGGGGCCTTGAGGACCGGGGAGCTGTTTTTT. The chain uses TRBV5-1 and TRBJ2-2, with 10 bases matching TRBD2. There are 20 residues in the CDR3. In germline, CDR1 is SGHRS, CDR2 YFSETQ. The J segment lost 5 bases and the V segment lost 3 bases, leaving 19 bases of the junction unmatched.

The chain links TRBV4-2 to TRBJ2-7; 12 bases map to TRBD2. Looked up from germline, CDR1 is LGHNA and CDR2 is YNFKEQ. This CDR3 region has 14 residues. After removal of 1 base from V and 7 bases from J, the junction contained 2 bases not matched to a gene. CDR3: CASSQGLAGAEQYF. CDR3 sequence (DNA): TGTGCCAGCAGCCAAGGACTAGCGGGGGCGGAGCAGTACTTC.

The V call is TRBV4-1, the J call TRBJ1-1, with a weak D call TRBD1 (5 bases). The CDR3 runs to 14 residues. V lost 0 bases and J 4 bases, leaving 9 bases between the germline ends. Germline V gene lookup returns CDR1 MGHRA and CDR2 YSYEKL. CDR3 sequence reads: CASSQEGGTTEAFF. CDR3 bases: TGCGCCAGCAGCCAAGAAGGAGGGACCACTGAAGCTTTCTTT.

Many counts were recorded for this clone. The chain has TRBV7-3 and TRBJ1-1, with 9 bases that match TRBD1. CDR3 length: 15 residues. The germline gives CDR1 SGHTA, CDR2 FQGTGA. V lost 5 bases, J lost 4 bases, and 8 bases stayed unmatched. CDR3 region: CASSPTGGGGTEAFF. The CDR3 bases are TGTGCCAGCAGCCCAACAGGGGGCGGGGGCACTGAAGCTTTCTTT.

Remarks on this clone: The junction shows a germline mismatch at one end, possibly a read error. At the DNA level, this CDR3 is encoded by other sequences in the same sample as well. The chain employs TRBV9 and TRBJ2-7; D remains ambiguous. The CDR3 loop spans 14 amino acids. CDR1 and CDR2 from the germline V gene are SGDLS and YYNGEE. CDR3 nucleotide sequence: TGTGCCAGCAGCGTAGTTTCAGACTCCTACGAGCAGTATTTC. Translated, it gives CASSVVSDSYEQYF.

The chain combines TRBV15 with TRBJ2-7, with D perhaps matching TRBD1 (5 bases). With 3 bases removed from V and 1 base from J, the gap between germline ends came to 13 bases. Germline assignment: CDR1 LNHNV and CDR2 YYDKDF (reference sequence). This CDR3 region has 15 residues. The DNA for the CDR3 is TGTGCCACCAGCAGTACTTCCAGGGCGTCCTACGAGCAGTACTTC. It codes for CATSSTSRASYEQYF.

The rearrangement links TRBV28 to TRBJ2-5; 12 bases map to TRBD2. CDR1 and CDR2 from the germline V gene are MDHEN and SYDVKM. The CDR3 extends over 14 amino acids. V was clipped by 6 bases and J by 6 bases; unmatched bases: 5. The CDR3 nucleotides read TGTGCCAGCAGCTTGACTAGCGGGGGTAAGACCCAGTACTTC. Protein product: CASSLTSGGKTQYF.

The chain has TRBV15 and TRBJ2-6, with D perhaps matching TRBD1 (5 bases). Between the trimmed V and J ends, which lost 0 bases and 0 bases, there was a span of 12 bases. Looked up from germline, CDR1 is LNHNV and CDR2 is YYDKDF (reference sequence). The CDR3 is 18 amino acids. The CDR3 nucleotides are TGTGCCACCAGCAGAGATGGGGCGATTATCTCTGGGGCCAACGTCCTGACTTTC. This translates into CATSRDGAIISGANVLTF.

This rearrangement joins TRBV4-2 to TRBJ1-1; D perhaps matches TRBD1 (6 bases). CDR1 is LGHNA and CDR2 is YNFKEQ in the germline V gene. Trimming took off 4 bases at V and 3 bases at J, with 9 bases between the two ends. This CDR3 has 13 residues. The CDR3 sequence: CASSPRQDTEAFF. CDR3 DNA sequence: TGTGCCAGCAGCCCACGACAGGACACTGAAGCTTTCTTT.

This clone was detected only a few times. The chain is built from TRBV3-1 (or the pseudogene TRBV3-2) and TRBJ2-5; the D gene is possibly TRBD2 (5 bases). The CDR3 consists of 14 residues. Germline V gene lookup returns CDR1 LGHDT and CDR2 YNNKEL (reference sequence). The V and J ends lost 0 bases and 4 bases respectively, with 9 bases between them. The CDR3 region is CASSQDRRRETQYF. CDR3 nucleotides: TGTGCCAGCAGCCAAGACAGGAGGCGAGAGACCCAGTACTTC.

The rearrangement joins TRBV5-1 to TRBJ2-7; D may be TRBD1 (5 bases). CDR1 is SGHRS and CDR2 is YFSETQ in the germline V gene. Deletions cut 4 bases from V and 0 bases from J, with 8 bases between. The CDR3 contains 13 residues. CDR3 residues: CASSIRVSYEQYF. DNA of the CDR3: TGCGCCAGCAGCATCAGGGTCTCCTACGAGCAGTACTTC.

The V and J genes are TRBV28 and TRBJ1-6; D gene ambiguous. Germline lookup yields CDR1 MDHEN and CDR2 SYDVKM. Trimming pared 2 bases from V and 7 bases from J, leaving 12 bases between. The CDR3 loop spans 15 amino acids. The CDR3 DNA reads as TGTGCCAGCAGTTTAAGGTTACGGGAGAATTCACCCCTCCACTTT. Translating it yields CASSLRLRENSPLHF. The whole variable domain, remainder taken from reference TRBV28 and TRBJ1-6, is DVKVTQSSRYLVKRTGEKVFLECVQDMDHENMFWYRQDPGLGLRLIYFSYDVKMKEKGDIPEGYSVSREKKERFSLILESASTNQTSMYLCASSLRLRENSPLHFGNGTRLTVT.

In its sample, this clone was seen a few times. V is TRBV7-8 and J is TRBJ2-7; TRBD2 matches at 11 bases. CDR1 and CDR2 from the germline V gene are SGHVS and FQNEAQ. V shed 0 bases, J shed 6 bases, and the junction held 10 bases outside the gene matches. The CDR3 totals 17 residues. The CDR3 sequence is CASSLAGLAGGGGEQYF. CDR3 coding DNA: TGTGCCAGCAGCTTAGCGGGGCTAGCGGGAGGTGGAGGCGAGCAGTACTTC.

The chain joins TRBV27 to TRBJ1-5, with a weak D call TRBD1 (5 bases). Germline CDR1 is MNHEY and CDR2 is SMNVEV (reference sequence). Trimming pared 10 bases from V and 6 bases from J, leaving 19 bases between. The CDR3 runs to 14 residues. CDR3 loop: CATTNRAGTQPQHF. In nucleotides, the CDR3 is TGTGCCACCACAAACCGGGCGGGGACTCAGCCCCAGCATTTT.